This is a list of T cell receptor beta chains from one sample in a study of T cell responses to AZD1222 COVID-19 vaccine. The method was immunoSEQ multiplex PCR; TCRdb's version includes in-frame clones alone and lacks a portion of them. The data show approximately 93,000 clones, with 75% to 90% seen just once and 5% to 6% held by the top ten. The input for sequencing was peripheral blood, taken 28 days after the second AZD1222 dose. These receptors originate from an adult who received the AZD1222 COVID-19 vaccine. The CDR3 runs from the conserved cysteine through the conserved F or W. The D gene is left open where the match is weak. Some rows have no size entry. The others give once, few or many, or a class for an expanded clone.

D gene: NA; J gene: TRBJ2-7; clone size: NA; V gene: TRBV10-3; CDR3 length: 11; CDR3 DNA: TGTGCCACAGGGATTAGCCACGAGCAGTACTTC; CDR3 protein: CATGISHEQYF
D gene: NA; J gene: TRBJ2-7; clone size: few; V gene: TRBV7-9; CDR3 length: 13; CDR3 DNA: TGTGCCAGCAGCTTAGAGGCTACAGGCGAGCAGTACTTC; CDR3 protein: CASSLEATGEQYF
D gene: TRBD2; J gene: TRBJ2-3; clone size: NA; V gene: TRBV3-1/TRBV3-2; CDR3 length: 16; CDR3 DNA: TGTGCCAGCAGCCAAGGTTTGGCGGGGGGAACAGATACGCAGTATTTT; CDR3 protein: CASSQGLAGGTDTQYF
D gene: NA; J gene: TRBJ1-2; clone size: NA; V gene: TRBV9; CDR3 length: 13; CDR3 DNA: TGTGCCAGCAGCGTAGGGACGGACTATGGCTACACCTTC; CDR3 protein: CASSVGTDYGYTF
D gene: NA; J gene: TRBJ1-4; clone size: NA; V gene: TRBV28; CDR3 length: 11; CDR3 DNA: TGTGCCAGCAGGGAGGATGAAAAACTGTTTTTT; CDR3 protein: CASREDEKLFF
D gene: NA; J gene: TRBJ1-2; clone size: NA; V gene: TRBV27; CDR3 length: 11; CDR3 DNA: TGTGCCAGCTCACACGGAGGTGGCTACACCTTC; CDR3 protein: CASSHGGGYTF
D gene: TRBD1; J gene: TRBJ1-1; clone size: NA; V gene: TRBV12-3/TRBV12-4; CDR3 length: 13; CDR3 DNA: TGTGCCAGCAGTCGACAGGGGGACACTGAAGCTTTCTTT; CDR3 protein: CASSRQGDTEAFF
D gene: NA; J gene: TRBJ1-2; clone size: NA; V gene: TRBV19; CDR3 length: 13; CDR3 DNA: TGTGCCAGTAGTGTAGCCAGGAACTATGGCTACACCTTC; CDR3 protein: CASSVARNYGYTF
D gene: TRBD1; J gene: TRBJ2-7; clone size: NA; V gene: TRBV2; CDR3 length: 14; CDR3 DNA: TGTGCCAGCAGCAAATACCGGGACAGTTACGAGCAGTACTTC; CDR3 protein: CASSKYRDSYEQYF
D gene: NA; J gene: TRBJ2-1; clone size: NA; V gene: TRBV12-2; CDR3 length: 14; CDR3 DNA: TGTGCAAGTCGCTTAGGGCAGACGGTGGGTGAGCAGTTCTTC; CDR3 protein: CASRLGQTVGEQFF
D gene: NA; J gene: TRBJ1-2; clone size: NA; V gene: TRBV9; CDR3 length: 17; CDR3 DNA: TGTGCCAGCAGCCCTACGGGCTTAGGACGGGCGGAGTATGGCTACACCTTC; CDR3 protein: CASSPTGLGRAEYGYTF
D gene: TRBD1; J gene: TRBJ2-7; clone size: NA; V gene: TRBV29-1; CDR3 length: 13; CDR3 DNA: TGCAGCATAGTCTCGGGACAGTCCTACGAGCAGTACTTC; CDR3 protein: CSIVSGQSYEQYF
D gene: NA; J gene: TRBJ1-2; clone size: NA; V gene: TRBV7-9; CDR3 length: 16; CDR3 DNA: TGTGCCAGCATCCCCGAAGGGATGGCAGACGCGGATGGCTACACCTTC; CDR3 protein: CASIPEGMADADGYTF
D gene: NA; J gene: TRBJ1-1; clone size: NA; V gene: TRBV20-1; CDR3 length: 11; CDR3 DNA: TGCAGTGCTAAGGGCAACACTGAAGCTTTCTTT; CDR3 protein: CSAKGNTEAFF
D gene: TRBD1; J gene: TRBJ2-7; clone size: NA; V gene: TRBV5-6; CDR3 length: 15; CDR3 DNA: TGTGCCAGCAGCTTGCTTGGGGGACAGGGCTACGAGCAGTACTTC; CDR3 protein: CASSLLGGQGYEQYF
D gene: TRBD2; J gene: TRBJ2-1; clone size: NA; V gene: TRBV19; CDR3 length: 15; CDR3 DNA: TGTGCCAGTTCCGAGAGCGGGGGGTCCTACAATGAGCAGTTCTTC; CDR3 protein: CASSESGGSYNEQFF
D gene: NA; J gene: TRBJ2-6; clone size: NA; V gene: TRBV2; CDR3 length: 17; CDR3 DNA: TGTGCCAGCAGTGAAGGTCTGAGGAGCTCTGGGGCCAACGTCCTGACTTTC; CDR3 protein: CASSEGLRSSGANVLTF
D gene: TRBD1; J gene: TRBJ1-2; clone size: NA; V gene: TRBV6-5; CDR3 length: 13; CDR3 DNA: TGTGCCAGCAGCCAGACAGGGGATCATGGCTACACCTTC; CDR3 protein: CASSQTGDHGYTF
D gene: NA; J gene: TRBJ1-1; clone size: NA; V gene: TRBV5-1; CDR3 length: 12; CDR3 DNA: TGCGCCAGCAGCTTGGTTGGCACTGAAGCTTTCTTT; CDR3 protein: CASSLVGTEAFF
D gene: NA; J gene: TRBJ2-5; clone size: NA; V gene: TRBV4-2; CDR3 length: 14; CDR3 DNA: TGTGCCAGCAGCCCCTCAGGCCCGGGAGAGACCCAGTACTTC; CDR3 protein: CASSPSGPGETQYF
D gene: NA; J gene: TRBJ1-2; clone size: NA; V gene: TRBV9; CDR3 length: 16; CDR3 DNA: TGTGCCAGCAGTGCCACAGGGAGGACGTCTAACTATGGCTACACCTTC; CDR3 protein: CASSATGRTSNYGYTF
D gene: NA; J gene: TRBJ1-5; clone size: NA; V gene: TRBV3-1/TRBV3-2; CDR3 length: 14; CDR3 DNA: TGTGCCAGCAGCCAAGTTGCTAGCAATCAGCCCCAGCATTTT; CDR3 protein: CASSQVASNQPQHF
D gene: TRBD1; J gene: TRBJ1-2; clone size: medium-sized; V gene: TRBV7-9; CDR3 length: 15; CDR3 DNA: TGTGCCAGCAGCTTAGGGACAGGGGCTTTGGATGGCTACACCTTC; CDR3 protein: CASSLGTGALDGYTF
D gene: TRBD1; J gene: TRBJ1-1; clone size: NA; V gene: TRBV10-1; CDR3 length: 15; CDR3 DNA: TGCGCCAGCAGTGAGAGTTATACAGGGGGCACTGAAGCTTTCTTT; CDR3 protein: CASSESYTGGTEAFF
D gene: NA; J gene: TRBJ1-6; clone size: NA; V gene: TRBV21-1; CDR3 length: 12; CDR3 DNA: TGTGCCAGCAGCATAGACAGGGCCAAAGTTCTCTTT; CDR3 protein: CASSIDRAKVLF
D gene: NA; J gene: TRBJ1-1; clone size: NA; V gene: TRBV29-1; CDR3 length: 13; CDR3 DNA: TGCAGCCCCCTCAGCCTGGACGGCTTTGAAGCTTTCTTT; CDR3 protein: CSPLSLDGFEAFF
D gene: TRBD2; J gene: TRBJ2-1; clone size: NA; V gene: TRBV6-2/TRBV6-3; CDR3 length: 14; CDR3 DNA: TGTGCCAGCAGCTCCACTAGCGTGATCGATGAGCAGTTCTTC; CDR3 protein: CASSSTSVIDEQFF
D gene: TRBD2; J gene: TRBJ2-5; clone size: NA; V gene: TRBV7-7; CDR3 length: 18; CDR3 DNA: TGTGCTAGCAGCTTAGGAGCGGGGGGGACCAAGTACCAAGAGACCCAGTACTTC; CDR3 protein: CASSLGAGGTKYQETQYF
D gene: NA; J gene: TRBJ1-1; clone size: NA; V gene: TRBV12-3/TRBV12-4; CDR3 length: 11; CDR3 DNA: TGTGCCAGCAGTTATAGCACTGAAGCTTTCTTT; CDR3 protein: CASSYSTEAFF
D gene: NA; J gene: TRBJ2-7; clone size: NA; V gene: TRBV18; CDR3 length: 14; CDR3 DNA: TGTGCCAGCTCACCATTATCTAGCGACTACGAGCAGTACTTC; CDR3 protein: CASSPLSSDYEQYF
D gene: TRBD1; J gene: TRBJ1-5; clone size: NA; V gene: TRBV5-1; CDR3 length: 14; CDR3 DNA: TGCGCCAGCAGCTCCGGGACAGGGAATCAGCCCCAGCATTTT; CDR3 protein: CASSSGTGNQPQHF
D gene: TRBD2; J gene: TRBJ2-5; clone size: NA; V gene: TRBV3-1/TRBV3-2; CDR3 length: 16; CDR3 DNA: TGTGCCAGCAGCCAAATTGCGGGGGGTGCCCAGAAGACCCAGTACTTC; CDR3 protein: CASSQIAGGAQKTQYF
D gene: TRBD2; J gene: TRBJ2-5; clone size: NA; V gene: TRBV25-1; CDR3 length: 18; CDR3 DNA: TGTGCCAGCAGTGAGTTCCTCGGGTCGCGGGGGTACCAAGAGACCCAGTACTTC; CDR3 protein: CASSEFLGSRGYQETQYF
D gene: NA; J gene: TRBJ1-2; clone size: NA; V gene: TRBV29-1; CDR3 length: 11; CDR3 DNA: TGCAGCGCCTATGATAACTATGGCTACACCTTC; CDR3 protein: CSAYDNYGYTF
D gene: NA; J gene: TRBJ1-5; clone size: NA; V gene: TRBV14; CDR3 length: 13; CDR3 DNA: TGTGCCAGCAGCCTGGGAACCTATCAGCCCCAGCATTTT; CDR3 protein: CASSLGTYQPQHF
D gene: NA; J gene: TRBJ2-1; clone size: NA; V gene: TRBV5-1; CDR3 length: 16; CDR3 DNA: TGCGCCAGCAGCTTGCCCCGACAGGAGATCAACAATGAGCAGTTCTTC; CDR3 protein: CASSLPRQEINNEQFF
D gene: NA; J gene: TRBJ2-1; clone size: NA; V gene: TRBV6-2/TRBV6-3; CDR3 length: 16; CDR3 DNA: TGTGCCAGCAGTCTAGAAGGAACTAGTCCCCACAATGAGCAGTTCTTC; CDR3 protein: CASSLEGTSPHNEQFF
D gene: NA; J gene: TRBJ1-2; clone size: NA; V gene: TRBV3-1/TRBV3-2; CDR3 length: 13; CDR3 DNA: TGTGCCAGCAGCCAAGTGTCGGTCTATGGCTACACCTTC; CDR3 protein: CASSQVSVYGYTF